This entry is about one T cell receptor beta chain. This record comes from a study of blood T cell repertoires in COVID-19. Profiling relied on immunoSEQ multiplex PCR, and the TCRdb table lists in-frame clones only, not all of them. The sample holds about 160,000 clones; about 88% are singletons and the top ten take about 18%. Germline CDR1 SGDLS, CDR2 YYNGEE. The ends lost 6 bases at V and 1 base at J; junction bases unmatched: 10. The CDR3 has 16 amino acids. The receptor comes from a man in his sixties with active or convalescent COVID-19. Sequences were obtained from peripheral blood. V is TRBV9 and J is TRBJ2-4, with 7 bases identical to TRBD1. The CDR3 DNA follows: TGTGCCAGCACCGAGGGGGCTGGGGTGGCCAAAAACATTCAGTACTTC. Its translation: CASTEGAGVAKNIQYF.